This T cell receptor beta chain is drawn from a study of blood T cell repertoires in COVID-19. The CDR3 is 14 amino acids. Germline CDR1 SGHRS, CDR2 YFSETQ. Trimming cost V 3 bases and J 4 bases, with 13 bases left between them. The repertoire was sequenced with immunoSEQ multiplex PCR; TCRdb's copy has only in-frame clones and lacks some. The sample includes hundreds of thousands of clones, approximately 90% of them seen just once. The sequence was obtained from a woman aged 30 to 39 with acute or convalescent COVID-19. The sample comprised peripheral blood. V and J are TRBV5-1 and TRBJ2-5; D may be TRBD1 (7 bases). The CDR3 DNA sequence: TGCGCCAGCAGCTCTACAGGGGAGGCAGAGACCCAGTACTTC. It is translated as CASSSTGEAETQYF. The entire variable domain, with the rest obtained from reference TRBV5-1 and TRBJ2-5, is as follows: KAGVTQTPRYLIKTRGQQVTLSCSPISGHRSVSWYQQTPGQGLQFLFEYFSETQRNKGNFPGRFSGRQFSNSRSEMNVSTLELGDSALYLCASSSTGEAETQYFGPGTRLLVL.